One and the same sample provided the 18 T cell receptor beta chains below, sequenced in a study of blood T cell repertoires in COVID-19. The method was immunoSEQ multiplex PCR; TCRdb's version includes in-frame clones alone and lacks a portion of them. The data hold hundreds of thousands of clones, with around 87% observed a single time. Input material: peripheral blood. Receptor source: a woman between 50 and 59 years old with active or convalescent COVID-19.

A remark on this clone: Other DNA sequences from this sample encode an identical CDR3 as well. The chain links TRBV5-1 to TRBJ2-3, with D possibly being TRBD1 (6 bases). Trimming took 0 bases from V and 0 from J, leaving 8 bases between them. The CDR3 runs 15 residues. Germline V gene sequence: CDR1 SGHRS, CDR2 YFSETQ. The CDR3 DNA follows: TGCGCCAGCAGCTTGGTGGGGGCTAGCACAGATACGCAGTATTTT. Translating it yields CASSLVGASTDTQYF.

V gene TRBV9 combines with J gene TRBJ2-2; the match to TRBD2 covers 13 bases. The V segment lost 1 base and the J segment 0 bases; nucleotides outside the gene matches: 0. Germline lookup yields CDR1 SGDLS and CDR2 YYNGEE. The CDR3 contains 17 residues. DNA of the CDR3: TGTGCCAGCAGCGTAACTAGCGGGAGGGCGAACACCGGGGAGCTGTTTTTT. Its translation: CASSVTSGRANTGELFF.

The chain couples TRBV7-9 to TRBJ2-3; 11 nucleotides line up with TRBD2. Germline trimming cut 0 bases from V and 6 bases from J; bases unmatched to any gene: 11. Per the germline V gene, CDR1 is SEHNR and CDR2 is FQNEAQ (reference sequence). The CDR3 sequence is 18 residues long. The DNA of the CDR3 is TGTGCCAGCAGCTTAGCCTTTGGACTAGCGGGCCCAGGGGATACGCAGTATTTT. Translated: CASSLAFGLAGPGDTQYF. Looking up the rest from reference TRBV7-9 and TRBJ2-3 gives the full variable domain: DTGVSQNPRHKITKRGQNVTFRCDPISEHNRLYWYRQTLGQGPEFLTYFQNEAQLEKSRLLSDRFSAERPKGSFSTLEIQRTEQGDSAMYLCASSLAFGLAGPGDTQYFGPGTRLTVL.

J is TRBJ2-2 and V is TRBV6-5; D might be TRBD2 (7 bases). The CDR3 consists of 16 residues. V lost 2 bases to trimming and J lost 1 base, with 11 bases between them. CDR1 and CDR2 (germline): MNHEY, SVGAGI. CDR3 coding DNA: TGTGCCAGCAGTTACGCGGGGGCGCAGAACACCGGGGAGCTGTTTTTT. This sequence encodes CASSYAGAQNTGELFF.

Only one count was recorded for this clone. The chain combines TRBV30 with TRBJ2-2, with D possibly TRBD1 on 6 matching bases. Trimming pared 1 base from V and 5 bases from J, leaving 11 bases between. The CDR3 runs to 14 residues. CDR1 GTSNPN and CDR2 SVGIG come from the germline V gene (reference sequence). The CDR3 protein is CAWSALRGTGELFF. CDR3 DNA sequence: TGTGCCTGGAGTGCACTTAGGGGGACCGGGGAGCTGTTTTTT. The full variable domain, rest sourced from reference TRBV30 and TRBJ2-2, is SQTIHQWPATLVQPVGSPLSLECTVEGTSNPNLYWYRQAAGRGLQLLFYSVGIGQISSEVPQNLSASRPQDRQFILSSKKLLLSDSGFYLCAWSALRGTGELFFGEGSRLTVL.

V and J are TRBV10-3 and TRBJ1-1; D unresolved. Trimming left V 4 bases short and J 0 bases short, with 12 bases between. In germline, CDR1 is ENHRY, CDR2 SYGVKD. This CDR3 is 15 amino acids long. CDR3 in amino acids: CAISVFEGLNTEAFF. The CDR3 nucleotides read TGTGCCATCAGTGTATTTGAGGGTTTGAACACTGAAGCTTTCTTT.

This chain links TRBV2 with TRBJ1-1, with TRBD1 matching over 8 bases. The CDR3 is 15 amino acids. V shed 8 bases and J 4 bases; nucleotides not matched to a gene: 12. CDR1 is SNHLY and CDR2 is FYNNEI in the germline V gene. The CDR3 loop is CASGRRGQGATEAFF. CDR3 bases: TGTGCCAGCGGAAGAAGAGGACAGGGCGCCACTGAAGCTTTCTTT.

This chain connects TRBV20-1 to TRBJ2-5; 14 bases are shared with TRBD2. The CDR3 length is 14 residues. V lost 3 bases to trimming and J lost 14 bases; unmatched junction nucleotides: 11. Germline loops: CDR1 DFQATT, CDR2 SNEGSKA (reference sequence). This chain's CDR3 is CSASGGTSGGWGYF. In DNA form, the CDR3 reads TGCAGTGCTAGTGGTGGGACTAGCGGGGGATGGGGTTACTTC.

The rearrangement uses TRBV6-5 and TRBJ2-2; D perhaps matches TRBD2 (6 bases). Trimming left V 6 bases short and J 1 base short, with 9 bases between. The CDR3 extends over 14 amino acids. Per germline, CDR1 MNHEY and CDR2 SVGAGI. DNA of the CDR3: TGTGCCAGCAGAACTAGCTGGAACACCGGGGAGCTGTTTTTT. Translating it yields CASRTSWNTGELFF.

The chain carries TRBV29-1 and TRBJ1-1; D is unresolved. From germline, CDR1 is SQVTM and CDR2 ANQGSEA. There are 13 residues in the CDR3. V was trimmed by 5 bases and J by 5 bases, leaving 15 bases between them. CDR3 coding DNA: TGCAGCGTTTCTCGAGAGAGGCGGACTGAAGCTTTCTTT. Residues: CSVSRERRTEAFF.

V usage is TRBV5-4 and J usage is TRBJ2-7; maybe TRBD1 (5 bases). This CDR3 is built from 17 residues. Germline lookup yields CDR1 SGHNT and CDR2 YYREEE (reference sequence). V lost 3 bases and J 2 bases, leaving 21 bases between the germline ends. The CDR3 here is CASSSYRTWTTAYEQYF. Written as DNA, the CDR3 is TGTGCCAGCAGCTCCTACCGTACCTGGACAACCGCCTACGAGCAGTACTTC.

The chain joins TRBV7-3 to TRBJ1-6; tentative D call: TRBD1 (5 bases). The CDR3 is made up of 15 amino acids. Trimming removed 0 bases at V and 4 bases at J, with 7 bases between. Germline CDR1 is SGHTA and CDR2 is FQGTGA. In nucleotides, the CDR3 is TGTGCCAGCAGCTTAACGGGGCAGTATAATTCACCCCTCCACTTT. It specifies CASSLTGQYNSPLHF.

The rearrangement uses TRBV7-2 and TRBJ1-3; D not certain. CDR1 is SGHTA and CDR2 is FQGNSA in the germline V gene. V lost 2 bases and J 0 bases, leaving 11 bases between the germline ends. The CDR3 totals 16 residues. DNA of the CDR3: TGTGCCAGCAGCTTACGCCAAGCACCCTCTGGAAACACCATATATTTT. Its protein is CASSLRQAPSGNTIYF.

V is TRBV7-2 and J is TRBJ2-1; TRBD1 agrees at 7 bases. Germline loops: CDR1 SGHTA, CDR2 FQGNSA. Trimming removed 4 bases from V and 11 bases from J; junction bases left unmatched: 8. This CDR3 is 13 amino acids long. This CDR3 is CASSSREQGQQFF. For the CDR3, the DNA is TGTGCCAGCAGCTCTCGAGAACAGGGGCAGCAGTTCTTC.

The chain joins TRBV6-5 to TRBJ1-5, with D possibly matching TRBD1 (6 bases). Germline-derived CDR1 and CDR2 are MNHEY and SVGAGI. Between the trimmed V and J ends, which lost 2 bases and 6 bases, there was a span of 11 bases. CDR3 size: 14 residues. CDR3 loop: CASSYAGGSQPQHF. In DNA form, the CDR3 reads TGTGCCAGCAGTTACGCTGGGGGCAGTCAGCCCCAGCATTTT.

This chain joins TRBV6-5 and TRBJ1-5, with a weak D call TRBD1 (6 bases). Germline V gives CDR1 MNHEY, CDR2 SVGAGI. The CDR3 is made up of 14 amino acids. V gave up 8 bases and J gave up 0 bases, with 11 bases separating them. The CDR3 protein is CASGNRASNQPQHF. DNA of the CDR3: TGTGCCAGCGGGAACAGGGCTAGCAATCAGCCCCAGCATTTT.

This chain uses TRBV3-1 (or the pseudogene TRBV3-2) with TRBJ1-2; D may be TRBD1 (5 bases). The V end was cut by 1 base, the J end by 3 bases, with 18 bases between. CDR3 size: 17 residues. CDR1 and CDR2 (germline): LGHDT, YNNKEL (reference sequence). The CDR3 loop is CASSQGHRARGDYGYTF. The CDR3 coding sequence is TGTGCCAGCAGCCAAGGACACCGGGCCCGGGGGGACTATGGCTACACCTTC.

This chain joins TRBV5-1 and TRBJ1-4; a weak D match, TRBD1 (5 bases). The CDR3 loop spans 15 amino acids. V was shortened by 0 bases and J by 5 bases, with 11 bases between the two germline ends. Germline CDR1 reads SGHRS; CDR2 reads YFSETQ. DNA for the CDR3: TGCGCCAGCAGCTTGGGTAACAGGCTAAATGAAAAACTGTTTTTT. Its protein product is CASSLGNRLNEKLFF.